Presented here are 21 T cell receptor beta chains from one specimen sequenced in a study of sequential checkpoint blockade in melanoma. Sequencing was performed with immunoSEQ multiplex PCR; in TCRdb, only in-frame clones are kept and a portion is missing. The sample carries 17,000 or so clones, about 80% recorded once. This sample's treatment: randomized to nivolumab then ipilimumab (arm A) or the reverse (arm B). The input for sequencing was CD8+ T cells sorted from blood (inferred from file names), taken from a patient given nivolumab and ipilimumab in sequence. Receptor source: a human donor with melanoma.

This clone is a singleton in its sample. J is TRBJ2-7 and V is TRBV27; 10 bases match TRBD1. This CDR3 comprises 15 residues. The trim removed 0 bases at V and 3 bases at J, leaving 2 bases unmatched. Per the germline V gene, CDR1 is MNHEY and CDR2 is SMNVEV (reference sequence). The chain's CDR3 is CASSLSGTGVYEQYF. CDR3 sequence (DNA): TGTGCCAGCAGTTTATCGGGGACAGGGGTCTACGAGCAGTACTTC.

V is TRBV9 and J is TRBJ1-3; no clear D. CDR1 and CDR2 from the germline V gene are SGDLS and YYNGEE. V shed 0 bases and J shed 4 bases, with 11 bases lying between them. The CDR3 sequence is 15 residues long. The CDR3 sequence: CASSVGASPGNTIYF. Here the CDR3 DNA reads TGTGCCAGCAGCGTAGGGGCCTCGCCCGGAAACACCATATATTTT.

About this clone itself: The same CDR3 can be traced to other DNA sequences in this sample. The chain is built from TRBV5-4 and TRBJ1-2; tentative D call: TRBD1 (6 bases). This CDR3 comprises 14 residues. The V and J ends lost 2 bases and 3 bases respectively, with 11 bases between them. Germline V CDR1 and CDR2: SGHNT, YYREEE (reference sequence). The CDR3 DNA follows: TGTGCCAGCAGCTTAGGGGGAGACTACTATGGCTACACCTTC. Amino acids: CASSLGGDYYGYTF.

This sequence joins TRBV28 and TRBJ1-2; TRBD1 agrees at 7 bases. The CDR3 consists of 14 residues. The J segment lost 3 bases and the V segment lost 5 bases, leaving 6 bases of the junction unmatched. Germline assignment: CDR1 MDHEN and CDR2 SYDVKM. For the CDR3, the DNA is TGTGCCAGCAGTGACAGGGCCGGGGACTATGGCTACACCTTC. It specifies CASSDRAGDYGYTF.

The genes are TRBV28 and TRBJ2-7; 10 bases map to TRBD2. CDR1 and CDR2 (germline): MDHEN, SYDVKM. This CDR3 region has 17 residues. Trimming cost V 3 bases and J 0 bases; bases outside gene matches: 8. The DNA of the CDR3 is TGTGCCAGCAGTTTCGGTCTAGCGGGAGAGAGCTCCTACGAGCAGTACTTC. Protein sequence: CASSFGLAGESSYEQYF.

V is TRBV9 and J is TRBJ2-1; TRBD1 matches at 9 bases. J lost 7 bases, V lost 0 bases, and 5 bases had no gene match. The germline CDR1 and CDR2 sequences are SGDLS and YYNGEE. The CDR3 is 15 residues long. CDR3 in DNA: TGTGCCAGCAGCGTAGCAACAGGGGGCATTAATGAGCAGTTCTTC. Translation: CASSVATGGINEQFF.

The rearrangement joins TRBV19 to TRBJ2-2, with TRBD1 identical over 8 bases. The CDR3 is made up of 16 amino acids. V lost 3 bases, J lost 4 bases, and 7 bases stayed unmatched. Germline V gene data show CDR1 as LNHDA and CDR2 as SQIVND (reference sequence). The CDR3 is CASSIWTGSVTGELFF. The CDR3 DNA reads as TGTGCCAGTAGTATCTGGACAGGGTCCGTCACCGGGGAGCTGTTTTTT.

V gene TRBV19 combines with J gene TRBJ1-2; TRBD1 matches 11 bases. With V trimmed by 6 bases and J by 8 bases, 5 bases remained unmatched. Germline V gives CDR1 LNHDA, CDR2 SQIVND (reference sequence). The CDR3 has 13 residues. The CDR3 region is CASRSDRGQGYTF. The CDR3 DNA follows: TGTGCCAGTAGGTCGGACAGGGGGCAAGGCTACACCTTC. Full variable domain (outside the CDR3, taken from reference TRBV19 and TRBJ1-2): DGGITQSPKYLFRKEGQNVTLSCEQNLNHDAMYWYRQDPGQGLRLIYYSQIVNDFQKGDIAEGYSVSREKKESFPLTVTSAQKNPTAFYLCASRSDRGQGYTFGSGTRLTVV.

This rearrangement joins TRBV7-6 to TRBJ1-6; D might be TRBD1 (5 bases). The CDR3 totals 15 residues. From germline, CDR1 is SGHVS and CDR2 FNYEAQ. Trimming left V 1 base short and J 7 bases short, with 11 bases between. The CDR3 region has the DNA TGTGCCAGCAGCTTAGGGGACTGGGGGAATTCACCCCTCCACTTT. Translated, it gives CASSLGDWGNSPLHF.

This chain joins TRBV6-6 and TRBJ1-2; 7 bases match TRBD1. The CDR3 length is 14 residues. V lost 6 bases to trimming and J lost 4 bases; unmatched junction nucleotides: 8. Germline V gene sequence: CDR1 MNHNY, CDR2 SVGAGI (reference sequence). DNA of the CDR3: TGTGCCAGCAGGGAGGGGGCTTCTAGCTATGGCTACACCTTC. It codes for CASREGASSYGYTF.

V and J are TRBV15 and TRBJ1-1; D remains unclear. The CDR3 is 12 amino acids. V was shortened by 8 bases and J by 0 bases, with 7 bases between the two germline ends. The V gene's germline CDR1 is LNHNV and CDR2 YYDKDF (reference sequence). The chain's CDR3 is CATGQMNTEAFF. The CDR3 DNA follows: TGTGCCACCGGGCAGATGAACACTGAAGCTTTCTTT. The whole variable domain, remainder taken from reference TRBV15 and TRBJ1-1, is DAMVIQNPRYQVTQFGKPVTLSCSQTLNHNVMYWYQQKSSQAPKLLFHYYDKDFNNEADTPDNFQSRRPNTSFCFLDIRSPGLGDTAMYLCATGQMNTEAFFGQGTRLTVV.

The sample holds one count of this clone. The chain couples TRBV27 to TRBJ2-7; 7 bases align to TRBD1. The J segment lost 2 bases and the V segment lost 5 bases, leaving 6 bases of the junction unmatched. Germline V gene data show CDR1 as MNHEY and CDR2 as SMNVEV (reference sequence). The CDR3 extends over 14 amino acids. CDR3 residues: CASSPGTDTYEQYF. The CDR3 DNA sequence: TGTGCCAGCAGTCCTGGGACAGACACCTACGAGCAGTACTTC.

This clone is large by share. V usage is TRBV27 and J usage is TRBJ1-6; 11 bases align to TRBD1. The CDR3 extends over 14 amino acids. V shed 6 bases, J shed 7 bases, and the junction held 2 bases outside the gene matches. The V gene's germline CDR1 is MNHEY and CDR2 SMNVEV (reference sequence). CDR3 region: CASSGTGGNSPLHF. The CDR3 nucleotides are TGTGCCAGCAGCGGGACAGGGGGAAATTCACCCCTCCACTTT.

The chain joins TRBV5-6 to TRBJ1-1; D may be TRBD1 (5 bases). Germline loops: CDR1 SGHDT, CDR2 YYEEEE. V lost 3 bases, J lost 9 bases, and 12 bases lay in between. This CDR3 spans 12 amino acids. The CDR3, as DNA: TGTGCCAGCAGCTCAGTTCCAGGGAAAGCTTTCTTT. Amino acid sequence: CASSSVPGKAFF.

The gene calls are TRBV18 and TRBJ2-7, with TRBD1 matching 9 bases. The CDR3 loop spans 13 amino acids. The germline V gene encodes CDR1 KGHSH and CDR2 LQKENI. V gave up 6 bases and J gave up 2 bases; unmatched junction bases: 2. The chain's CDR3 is CASSGTGPYEQYF. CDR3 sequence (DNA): TGTGCCAGCTCCGGGACAGGGCCCTACGAGCAGTACTTC.

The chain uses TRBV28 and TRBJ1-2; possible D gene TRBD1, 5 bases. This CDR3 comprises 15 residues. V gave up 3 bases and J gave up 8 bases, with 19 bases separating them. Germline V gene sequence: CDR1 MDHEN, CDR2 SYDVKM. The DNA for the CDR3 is TGTGCCAGCAGTTTCCTCGGGCAGGGAGGTGGCGGCTACACCTTC. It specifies CASSFLGQGGGGYTF.

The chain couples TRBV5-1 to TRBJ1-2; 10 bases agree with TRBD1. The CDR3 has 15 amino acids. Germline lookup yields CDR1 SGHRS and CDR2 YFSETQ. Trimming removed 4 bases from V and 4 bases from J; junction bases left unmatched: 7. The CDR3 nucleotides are TGCGCCAGCAGCCCCGGGACAGGGGAGGTCTATGGCTACACCTTC. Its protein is CASSPGTGEVYGYTF.

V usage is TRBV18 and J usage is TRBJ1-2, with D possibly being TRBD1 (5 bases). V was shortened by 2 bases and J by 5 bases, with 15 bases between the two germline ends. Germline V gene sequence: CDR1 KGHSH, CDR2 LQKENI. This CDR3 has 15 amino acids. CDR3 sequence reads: CASSPASGRGYGYTF. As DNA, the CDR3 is TGTGCCAGCTCACCAGCTTCGGGGAGGGGATATGGCTACACCTTC. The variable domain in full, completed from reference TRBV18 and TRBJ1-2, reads NAGVMQNPRHLVRRRGQEARLRCSPMKGHSHVYWYRQLPEEGLKFMVYLQKENIIDESGMPKERFSAEFPKEGPSILRIQQVVRGDSAAYFCASSPASGRGYGYTFGSGTRLTVV.

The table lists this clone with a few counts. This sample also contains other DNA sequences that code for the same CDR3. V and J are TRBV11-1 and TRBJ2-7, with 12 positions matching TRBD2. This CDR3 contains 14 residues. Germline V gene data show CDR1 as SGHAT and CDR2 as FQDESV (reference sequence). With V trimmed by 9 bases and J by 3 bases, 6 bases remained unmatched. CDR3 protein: CASSWTSGNYEQYF. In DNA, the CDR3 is TGTGCCAGTAGTTGGACTAGCGGGAACTACGAGCAGTACTTC.

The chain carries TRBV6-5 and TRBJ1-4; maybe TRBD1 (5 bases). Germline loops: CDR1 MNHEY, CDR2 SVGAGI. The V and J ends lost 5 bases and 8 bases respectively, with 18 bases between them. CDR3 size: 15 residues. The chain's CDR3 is CASSPYGGSREKLFF. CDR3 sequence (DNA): TGTGCCAGCAGTCCTTACGGGGGGAGTAGGGAAAAACTGTTTTTT.

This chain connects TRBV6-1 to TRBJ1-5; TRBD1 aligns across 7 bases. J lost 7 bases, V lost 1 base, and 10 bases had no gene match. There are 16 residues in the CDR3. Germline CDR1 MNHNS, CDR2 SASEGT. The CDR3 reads CASSEEGPGGGQPQHF. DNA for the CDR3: TGTGCCAGCAGTGAAGAAGGGCCAGGGGGTGGACAGCCCCAGCATTTT.